This TCR beta chain was captured in a study of CXCR3-negative and CXCR3-positive naive CD8 T cells. Study-level points and caveats: More hydrophobic TRB CDR3s occurred in CXCR3-positive than in CXCR3-negative naive cells.

Worth noting for this clonotype: Its antigen is currently unknown.

The CDR3 extends over 11 amino acids. Germline-derived CDR1 and CDR2 are SEHNR and FQNEAQ (reference sequence). Carrying UMI labels, the TRB cDNA libraries were prepared through 5' RACE. TCRdb re-analyzed the 5' RACE reads; it lists each CDR3 protein once, without DNA. The data include about 150,000 distinct CDR3 sequences; the top ten clones carry around 0.28%. The V gene is TRBV7-9, the J gene TRBJ2-7. What was sequenced was naive CXCR3+ CD8+ T cells from blood. Subset indicated: CD45RO-CCR7+CD27+CD95- naive CD8+ T cells expressing CXCR3 (TNR3+). The sequence derives from a human donor in good health. Some clones in this sample may be carry-over from other donors' samples. CDR3 residues: CASSANFEQYF.